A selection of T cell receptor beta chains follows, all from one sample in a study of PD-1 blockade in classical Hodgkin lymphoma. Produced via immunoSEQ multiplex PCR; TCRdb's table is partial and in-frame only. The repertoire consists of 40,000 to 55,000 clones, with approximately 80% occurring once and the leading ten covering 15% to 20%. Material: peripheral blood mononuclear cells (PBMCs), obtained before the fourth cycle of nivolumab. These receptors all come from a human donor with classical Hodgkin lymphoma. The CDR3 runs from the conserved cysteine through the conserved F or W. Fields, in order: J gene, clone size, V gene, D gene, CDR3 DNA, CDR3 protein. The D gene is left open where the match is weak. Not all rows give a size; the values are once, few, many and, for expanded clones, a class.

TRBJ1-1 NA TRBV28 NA TGTGCCAGCAGTCTGAACTTGAACACTGAAGCTTTCTTT CASSLNLNTEAFF
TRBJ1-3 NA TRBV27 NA TGTGCCAGCAGTTTGGGCTTCTCTGGAAACACCATATATTTT CASSLGFSGNTIYF
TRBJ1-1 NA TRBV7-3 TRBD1 TGTGCCAGCAGCCAGGCCCCCCCGGGACAGGCGGCGGCGGAAGCTTTCTTT CASSQAPPGQAAAEAFF
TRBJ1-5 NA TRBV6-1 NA TGTGCCAGCAGTTCGGGGCAACCTCAGCCCCAGCATTTT CASSSGQPQPQHF
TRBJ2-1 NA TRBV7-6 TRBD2 TGTGCCAGCAGCTTAGTGGCTAGCGGAGGGAGCTCCTACAATGAGCAGTTCTTC CASSLVASGGSSYNEQFF
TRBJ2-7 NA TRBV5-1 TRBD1 TGCGCCAGCAACACGGGACAGACTTACGAGCAGTACTTC CASNTGQTYEQYF
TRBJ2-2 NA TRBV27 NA TGTGCCAGCAGACCCAGGGAGGAGAACACCGGGGAGCTGTTTTTT CASRPREENTGELFF
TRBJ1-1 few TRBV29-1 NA TGCAGCGCCACTCCCGGGGACCTTAGGGACACTGAAGCTTTCTTT CSATPGDLRDTEAFF
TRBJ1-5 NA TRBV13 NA TGTGCCAGCAGTACGATTAATCAGCCCCAGCATTTT CASSTINQPQHF
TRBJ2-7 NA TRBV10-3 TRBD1 TGTGCCATCCTACAGGGGGTGGGTTACGAGCAGTACTTC CAILQGVGYEQYF